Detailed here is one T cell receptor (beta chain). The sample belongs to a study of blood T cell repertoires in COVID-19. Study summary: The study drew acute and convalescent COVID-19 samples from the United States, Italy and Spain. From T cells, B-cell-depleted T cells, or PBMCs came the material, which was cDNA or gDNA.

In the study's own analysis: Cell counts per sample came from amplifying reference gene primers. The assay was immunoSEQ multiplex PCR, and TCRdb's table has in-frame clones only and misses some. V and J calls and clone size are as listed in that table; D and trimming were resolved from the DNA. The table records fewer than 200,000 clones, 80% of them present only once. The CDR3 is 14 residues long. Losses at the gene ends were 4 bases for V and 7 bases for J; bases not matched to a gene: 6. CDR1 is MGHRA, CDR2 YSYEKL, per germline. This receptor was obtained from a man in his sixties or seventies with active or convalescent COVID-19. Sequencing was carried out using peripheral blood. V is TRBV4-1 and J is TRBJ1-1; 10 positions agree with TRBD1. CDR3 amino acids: CASSRLGQGVEAFF. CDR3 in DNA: TGCGCCAGCAGCCGATTAGGACAGGGGGTTGAAGCTTTCTTT.